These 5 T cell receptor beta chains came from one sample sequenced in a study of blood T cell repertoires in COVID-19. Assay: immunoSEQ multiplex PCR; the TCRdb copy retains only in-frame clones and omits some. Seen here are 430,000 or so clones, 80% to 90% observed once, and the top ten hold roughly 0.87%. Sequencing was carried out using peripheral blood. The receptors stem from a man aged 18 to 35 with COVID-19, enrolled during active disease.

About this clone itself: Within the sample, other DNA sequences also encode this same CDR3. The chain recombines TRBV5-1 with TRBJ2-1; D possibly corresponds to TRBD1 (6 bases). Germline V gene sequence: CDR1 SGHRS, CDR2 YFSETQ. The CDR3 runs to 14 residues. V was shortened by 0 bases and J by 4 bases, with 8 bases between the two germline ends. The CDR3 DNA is TGCGCCAGCAGCTTGGGGACAGCTTACAATGAGCAGTTCTTC. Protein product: CASSLGTAYNEQFF.

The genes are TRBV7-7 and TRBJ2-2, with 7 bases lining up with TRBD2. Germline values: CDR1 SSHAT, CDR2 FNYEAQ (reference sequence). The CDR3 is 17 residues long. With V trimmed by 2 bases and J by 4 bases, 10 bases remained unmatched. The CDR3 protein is CASSLYGGYSSTGELFF. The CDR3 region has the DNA TGTGCCAGCAGCTTATACGGGGGGTACTCGAGCACCGGGGAGCTGTTTTTT.

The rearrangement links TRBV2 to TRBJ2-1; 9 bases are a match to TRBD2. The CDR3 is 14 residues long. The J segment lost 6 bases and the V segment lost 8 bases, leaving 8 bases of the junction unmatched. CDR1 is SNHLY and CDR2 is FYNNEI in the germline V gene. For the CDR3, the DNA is TGTGCCAGCGGTGCGGGAGGGCCGTTCAATGAGCAGTTCTTC. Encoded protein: CASGAGGPFNEQFF.

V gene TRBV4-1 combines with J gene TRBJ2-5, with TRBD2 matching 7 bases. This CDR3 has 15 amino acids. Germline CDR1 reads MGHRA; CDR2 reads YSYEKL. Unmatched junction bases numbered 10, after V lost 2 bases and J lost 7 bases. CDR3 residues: CASSQTWTSFATQYF. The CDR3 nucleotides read TGCGCCAGCAGCCAAACTTGGACTAGTTTCGCGACCCAGTACTTC.

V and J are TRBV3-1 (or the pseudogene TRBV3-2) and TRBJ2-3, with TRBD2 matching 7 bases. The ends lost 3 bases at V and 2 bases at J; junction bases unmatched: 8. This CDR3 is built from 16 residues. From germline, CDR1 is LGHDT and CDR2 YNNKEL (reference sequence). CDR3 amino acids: CASSHYWRENTDTQYF. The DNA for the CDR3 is TGTGCCAGCAGCCACTACTGGCGGGAGAACACAGATACGCAGTATTTT.